This entry lists 3 T cell receptor beta chains sequenced from one sample in a study of T-cell memory formation after mild COVID-19. TCRdb analysed the 5' RACE reads with MiXCR anew, one entry per CDR3 protein. Altogether 340,000 or so distinct CDR3 sequences are present, 10% to 15% being singletons, with the ten largest covering over 20%. The source material was PBMCs or a T cell subset sorted from them (not recorded which). The receptors here all came from a man between 18 and 29 years old who had mild COVID-19 (a few samples of this study predate the infection). Cell type and time point are not known.

The genes are TRBV12-2 and TRBJ2-5; the table's D gene call, TRBD1, was not cross checked with the DNA. TRBV12-2 is marked as a pseudogene. This CDR3 region has 18 residues. In nucleotides, the CDR3 is TGTGCAAGTCGCTCCCACCTGGGAGCCGGGACAGCCCAAGAGACCCAGTACTTC. This gives the protein CASRSHLGAGTAQETQYF.

This sequence joins TRBV6-5 and TRBJ1-6, with D perhaps TRBD1 (5 bases). Germline CDR1 and CDR2: MNHEY and SVGAGI. The V end was cut by 2 bases, the J end by 8 bases, with 16 bases between. The CDR3 has 16 amino acids. The CDR3 sequence: CASSYGPAGTHSPLHF. CDR3 DNA: TGTGCCAGCAGTTACGGCCCGGCAGGGACCCATTCACCCCTCCACTTT.

This clonotype was counted a few times. The CDR3 reads CASVGGGEQYF. In DNA form, the CDR3 reads TGTGCCAGCGTCGGGGGGGGAGAGCAGTACTTC. The chain combines TRBV12-3 or TRBV12-4 with TRBJ2-7, with 8 bases matching TRBD2. V gave up 8 bases and J gave up 7 bases; unmatched junction bases: 4. This CDR3 has 11 amino acids.